This T cell receptor (beta chain) is from a study of cytomegalovirus exposure and HLA in healthy donors. Study findings and constraints: Reported performance of the classifier showed diagnosis of cytomegalovirus status with high specificity and sensitivity. A later analysis, which compared TCR beta chains of equal frequency, found the HLA-associated ones more clonally expanded.

Amplification used 60 Vbeta primers and 13 Jbeta primers. Only in-frame clones appear in the TCRdb table, and some are missing; sequencing was by immunoSEQ multiplex PCR. This table holds around 160,000 clones, roughly 71% found once. Regarding this clone: The antigen is not known.

This TCR derives from a male donor in good health and CMV-seropositive. Input material: PBMCs.

In DNA form, the CDR3 reads TGTGCCAGCAGCTTAATAGCAGGGGGTTCTAGCACAGATACGCAGTATTTT. Translation: CASSLIAGGSSTDTQYF. The rearrangement uses TRBV7-3 and TRBJ2-3, with 7 bases that match TRBD1. Germline V gene data show CDR1 as SGHTA and CDR2 as FQGTGA. CDR3 length equals 17 residues. V gave up 1 base and J gave up 0 bases; unmatched junction bases: 7. The full variable domain, in which reference TRBV7-3 and TRBJ2-3 provide the parts outside the CDR3, is GAGVSQTPSNKVTEKGKYVELRCDPISGHTALYWYRQSLGQGPEFLIYFQGTGAADDSGLPNDRFFAVRPEGSVSTLKIQRTERGDSAVYLCASSLIAGGSSTDTQYFGPGTRLTVL.